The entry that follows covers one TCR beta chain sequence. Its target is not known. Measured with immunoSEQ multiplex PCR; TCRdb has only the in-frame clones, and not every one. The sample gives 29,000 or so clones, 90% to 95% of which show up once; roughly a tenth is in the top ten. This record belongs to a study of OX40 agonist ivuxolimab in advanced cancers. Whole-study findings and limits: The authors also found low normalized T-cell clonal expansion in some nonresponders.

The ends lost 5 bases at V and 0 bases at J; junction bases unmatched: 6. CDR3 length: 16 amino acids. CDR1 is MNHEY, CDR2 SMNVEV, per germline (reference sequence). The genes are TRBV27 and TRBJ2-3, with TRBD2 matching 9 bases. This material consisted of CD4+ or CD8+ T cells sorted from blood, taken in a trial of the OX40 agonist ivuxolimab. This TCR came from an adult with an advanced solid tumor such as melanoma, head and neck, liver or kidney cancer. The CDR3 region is CASSPSSGESTDTQYF. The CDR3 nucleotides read TGTGCCAGCAGTCCTTCTAGCGGGGAAAGCACAGATACGCAGTATTTT.